This TCR beta chain derives from a study of blood T cell repertoires in COVID-19. Study-wide context: Material from acute and convalescent COVID-19 was sourced from the United States, Italy and Spain. PBMCs, B-cell-depleted T cells, or T cells were the source of the cDNA or gDNA that made up the material.

Clinical histories supplied by participants themselves formed the basis of cohort assignment. Per the original data handling: Researchers report that nucleated cell counts were estimated from reference gene primer amplification. TCRdb's copy holds only in-frame clones and misses some; the assay was immunoSEQ multiplex PCR. The V and J calls and the clone size are those of that table, but D and trimming were determined from the DNA. The repertoire has approximately 240,000 clones, approximately 90% of them found once; the top ten carry over 3%. The V end lost 8 bases, the J end lost 1 base, and 12 bases lay between the germline ends. Per germline, CDR1 MNHEY and CDR2 SMNVEV (reference sequence). The CDR3 spans 15 residues.

The specimen sequenced was PBMCs or T cells enriched from blood (not recorded which). The TCR comes from a woman aged 18-30 years in a cohort exposed to, infected with or recovered from COVID-19 (not recorded which). The rearrangement links TRBV27 to TRBJ1-6; weak D call: TRBD1 (6 bases). As DNA, the CDR3 is TGTGCCAGCGGATTGGACAGTTCCTATAATTCACCCCTCCACTTT. As protein: CASGLDSSYNSPLHF.